Listed below are T cell receptor beta chains from one sample, sequenced in a study of blood T cell repertoires in COVID-19. This table comes from immunoSEQ multiplex PCR, and its TCRdb copy is limited to in-frame clones, with some not included. The repertoire holds a few hundred thousand clones, with about 86% as singletons. Sequencing used peripheral blood. The receptors stem from an older woman with COVID-19, enrolled during active disease. CDR3s include the opening cysteine and the closing phenylalanine or tryptophan. D genes are given only for firm matches. Some rows have no size entry. The others give once, few or many, or a class for an expanded clone.

j_call v_call clone_size d_call cdr3_nt cdr3_aa
TRBJ1-2 TRBV29-1 NA NA TGCAGCGTCTCCGGGGATGGCTACACCTTC CSVSGDGYTF
TRBJ2-1 TRBV24-1 NA NA TGTGCCACCAGTGATTTTTTGAGGTGGTTCTTC CATSDFLRWFF
TRBJ1-1 TRBV4-1 once TRBD1 TGCGCCAGCAGCCAAGGAGACAGGGGTGGAGGAGGTTTCTTT CASSQGDRGGGGFF
TRBJ2-1 TRBV19 NA NA TGTGCCAGTAGTATAGTCCGCTACAATGAGCAGTTCTTC CASSIVRYNEQFF
TRBJ1-1 TRBV7-3 NA NA TGTGCCAGCAGCCTTCAGGGGTCGGGATATTTCACTGAAGCTTTCTTT CASSLQGSGYFTEAFF
TRBJ2-3 TRBV2 NA NA TGTGCCAGCAGGAAATCCCCGGGTCCGGATACGCAGTATTTT CASRKSPGPDTQYF
TRBJ1-5 TRBV5-6 NA TRBD1 TGTGCCAGCAGCTTGGAAGGACAGGGAAGCAATCAGCCCCAGCATTTT CASSLEGQGSNQPQHF
TRBJ2-1 TRBV5-1 NA NA TGCGCCAGCAGCTTGGTCGCTTCGGCAGGGAGGAATGAGCAGTTCTTC CASSLVASAGRNEQFF
TRBJ2-2 TRBV11-1 NA TRBD1 TGTGCCAGCAGCTTGGACAGGGGCGGACCCGGGGAGCTGTTTTTT CASSLDRGGPGELFF
TRBJ1-2 TRBV12-3/TRBV12-4 NA TRBD1 TGTGCCAGCAGTCCGGACAGGAACTATGGCTACACCTTC CASSPDRNYGYTF
TRBJ1-5 TRBV24-1 NA TRBD1 TGTGCCACCACCCAAGTAGGGACAGGTTACAATCAGCCCCAGCATTTT CATTQVGTGYNQPQHF
TRBJ2-5 TRBV5-1 NA NA TGCGCCAGCAGCTTCTTTAGCCAGAGACAAGAGACCCAGTACTTC CASSFFSQRQETQYF
TRBJ1-1 TRBV6-6 NA TRBD1 TGTGCCAGCAGTAATTACAGGGGAATGGACACTGAAGCTTTCTTT CASSNYRGMDTEAFF
TRBJ1-1 TRBV12-3/TRBV12-4 NA TRBD1 TGTGCCAGCACCTCCCCGACAGGGGGCAAGATATTT CASTSPTGGKIF
TRBJ1-6 TRBV2 once NA TGTGCCAGGAACATTAAGACGGGAGAGAATTCACCCCTCCACTTT CARNIKTGENSPLHF
TRBJ1-3 TRBV6-1 NA NA TGTGCCAGCAGTGAGCAGGGCTCTGGAAACACCATATATTTT CASSEQGSGNTIYF
TRBJ2-1 TRBV7-9 NA TRBD2 TGTGCCAGCAGCTTCCATGAGCGGGGGGGCACTAATGAGCAGTTCTTC CASSFHERGGTNEQFF
TRBJ1-1 TRBV4-2 NA TRBD1 TGTGCCAGCAGCCAAGGTGACAGGGGGGTAGAAGCTTTCTTT CASSQGDRGVEAFF
TRBJ2-7 TRBV14 NA NA TGTGCCAGCAGCCTAATCGGTGGCGGGTGGGAGCAGTACTTC CASSLIGGGWEQYF
TRBJ2-1 TRBV5-4 NA TRBD1 TGTGCCAGCAGGCGACCAGGGGGCTCCTACAATGAGCAGTTCTTC CASRRPGGSYNEQFF
TRBJ2-7 TRBV4-2 NA TRBD2 TGTGCCAGCAGCCACAGGGAGGGCGGATCCTACGAGCAGTACTTC CASSHREGGSYEQYF
TRBJ1-3 TRBV13 NA TRBD1 TGTGCCAGCACCCAGGTGGAGGGGGCGATTGGAAACACCATATATTTT CASTQVEGAIGNTIYF
TRBJ2-7 TRBV2 NA TRBD1 TGTGCCAGCAGACCGGGACAGTACTCCTACGAGCAGTACTTC CASRPGQYSYEQYF
TRBJ2-7 TRBV6-5 NA NA TGTGCCAGCAGTAAAACGGAGTCTCGATCCTACGAGCAGTACTTC CASSKTESRSYEQYF
TRBJ2-6 TRBV3-1/TRBV3-2 NA NA TGTGCCAGCAGCCAAGTCCCACACTCTGGGGCCAACGTCCTGACTTTC CASSQVPHSGANVLTF
TRBJ2-7 TRBV3-1/TRBV3-2 few TRBD1 TGTGCCAGCAGCCAAAACAGGGGAAACGAGCAGTACTTC CASSQNRGNEQYF
TRBJ2-3 TRBV29-1 once TRBD1 TGCAGCGGGGGACAGTCTGGCACAGATACGCAGTATTTT CSGGQSGTDTQYF